This section outlines one TCR beta chain sequence together with its context. The source of the sample is a study of shared clonotypes between healthy human individuals. At the level of the study: For every donor, three CD4 naive, three CD4 memory, two CD8 naive and one CD8 memory plates were used.

In the naive CD8 group, cells lacked CD45RO and were positively selected for CCR7, so terminally differentiated effector memory CD45RA+ cells were left out. Germline values: CDR1 GTSNPN, CDR2 SVGIG (reference sequence). Trimming took 5 bases from V and 5 from J, leaving 13 bases between them. The length of the CDR3 is 12 residues. TCRdb keeps only in-frame clones here, not all; method: immunoSEQ multiplex PCR. The sample consists of some 1,900,000 clones, approximately 95% of them appearing once. This chain connects TRBV30 to TRBJ2-7; D is undetermined. This sequence originates from a man between 18 and 35 years old in good health. Source material: naive CD8+ T cells sorted from blood. CDR3 amino acids: CAWGSSKHEQYF. In DNA form, the CDR3 reads TGTGCCTGGGGGTCAAGCAAACACGAGCAGTACTTC.